These T cell receptor beta chains were read from a single sample in a study of T cell responses to AZD1222 COVID-19 vaccine. Sequenced by immunoSEQ multiplex PCR; TCRdb stores in-frame clones only, minus some. Counted here are roughly 150,000 clones, about 90% occurring once; the ten biggest clones make up 1.5% to 2%. Sequenced here: peripheral blood, sampled on day 0 of AZD1222 vaccination. The source is an adult in good health. Each CDR3 is given with its conserved first and last residue. Each record gives: CDR3 protein, CDR3 DNA, V gene, D gene, clone size, J gene. The D gene is left open where the match is weak. Clone size is shown for a subset of rows, as once, few, many or a class of expanded clone.

CASSGTGGYGYTF,TGTGCCAGCAGTGGGACAGGGGGCTATGGCTACACCTTC,TRBV25-1,TRBD1,NA,TRBJ1-2
CAWSVRGSYGYTF,TGTGCCTGGAGTGTACGGGGCAGCTATGGCTACACCTTC,TRBV30,NA,NA,TRBJ1-2
CASRQGGGPRTEAFF,TGTGCCAGCAGGCAAGGGGGGGGCCCCCGGACTGAAGCTTTCTTT,TRBV27,NA,NA,TRBJ1-1
CASSEPGPSYGYTF,TGCGCCAGCAGCGAACCGGGACCGTCCTATGGCTACACCTTC,TRBV5-1,NA,NA,TRBJ1-2
CASSQDGVQPQHF,TGTGCCAGCAGCCAAGACGGGGTTCAGCCCCAGCATTTT,TRBV14,NA,NA,TRBJ1-5
CASSHPRDTLKETQYF,TGCGCCAGCAGCCATCCCCGGGACACCCTAAAAGAGACCCAGTACTTC,TRBV4-1,NA,NA,TRBJ2-5
CASTVTGNNQPQHF,TGTGCCAGCACCGTAACAGGGAACAATCAGCCCCAGCATTTT,TRBV7-2,NA,NA,TRBJ1-5
CASSPQFSGRNTEAFF,TGTGCCAGCAGCCCACAGTTTTCCGGGAGAAACACTGAAGCTTTCTTT,TRBV7-2,NA,once,TRBJ1-1
CASSQDRDSNYGYTF,TGTGCCAGCAGCCAAGATAGGGACAGCAACTATGGCTACACCTTC,TRBV4-2,TRBD1,NA,TRBJ1-2
CASSLGVGRVTDTQYF,TGTGCCAGCAGCCTAGGCGTGGGCAGGGTTACAGATACGCAGTATTTT,TRBV7-2,NA,NA,TRBJ2-3
CASSPRQGRSSYEQYF,TGCGCCAGCAGCCCTCGACAGGGGAGAAGCTCCTACGAGCAGTACTTC,TRBV5-1,TRBD1,NA,TRBJ2-7
CASSPEGVGANVLTF,TGCGCCAGCAGCCCGGAGGGCGTTGGGGCCAACGTCCTGACTTTC,TRBV5-1,NA,NA,TRBJ2-6
CASSRRSSGLSDEQFF,TGTGCCAGCAGTCGGCGGAGTAGCGGGTTATCGGATGAGCAGTTCTTC,TRBV27,TRBD2,once,TRBJ2-1
CASSRQGLGYGYTF,TGTGCCAGCAGCCGACAGGGTCTGGGCTATGGCTACACCTTC,TRBV5-4,TRBD1,NA,TRBJ1-2
CASTPRGLSYEQYF,TGTGCCAGCACCCCTCGGGGTTTATCCTACGAGCAGTACTTC,TRBV7-2,NA,once,TRBJ2-7
CASSLDRVNQPQHF,TGTGCCAGCAGCTTAGACAGGGTAAATCAGCCCCAGCATTTT,TRBV7-9,NA,NA,TRBJ1-5
CASRQSTDTQYF,TGTGCCAGTCGACAAAGCACAGATACGCAGTATTTT,TRBV6-5,NA,NA,TRBJ2-3
CASSVGEGKDTEAFF,TGCGCCAGCAGCGTTGGGGAGGGAAAGGACACTGAAGCTTTCTTT,TRBV5-1,NA,once,TRBJ1-1
CAISGGVYTEAFF,TGTGCCATCAGTGGAGGGGTTTACACTGAAGCTTTCTTT,TRBV10-3,NA,NA,TRBJ1-1
CASVRGLGQPQHF,TGTGCCAGTGTGCGGGGGTTGGGTCAGCCCCAGCATTTT,TRBV12-3/TRBV12-4,NA,NA,TRBJ1-5
CASSQRQGDFLSIYGYTF,TGTGCCAGCAGTCAACGACAGGGTGATTTCTTATCAATCTATGGCTACACCTTC,TRBV6-6,TRBD1,NA,TRBJ1-2
CASSFGGVSQPQHF,TGTGCCAGTAGTTTTGGGGGGGTCAGTCAGCCCCAGCATTTT,TRBV19,NA,NA,TRBJ1-5
CSVMGGPVFTDTQYF,TGCAGCGTTATGGGGGGGCCCGTTTTCACAGATACGCAGTATTTT,TRBV29-1,NA,NA,TRBJ2-3
CASSLASESSYNSPLHF,TGTGCCAGCAGCTTGGCATCGGAAAGCTCCTATAATTCACCCCTCCACTTT,TRBV5-6,NA,NA,TRBJ1-6
CATAGGLAGGEQFF,TGTGCCACCGCCGGCGGCCTAGCGGGGGGGGAGCAGTTCTTC,TRBV19,TRBD2,NA,TRBJ2-1
CASRPGQRSGNTIYF,TGTGCCAGCAGACCCGGACAGCGCTCTGGAAACACCATATATTTT,TRBV28,NA,NA,TRBJ1-3
CASTGGRYTEAFF,TGTGCCAGTACGGGGGGTAGGTACACTGAAGCTTTCTTT,TRBV19,NA,NA,TRBJ1-1
CASSFSRLEGEQFF,TGTGCCAGCAGCTTCTCCCGACTAGAGGGTGAGCAGTTCTTC,TRBV7-3,NA,NA,TRBJ2-1
CASSPGQRNQPQHF,TGTGCCAGCAGCCCGGGACAGAGAAATCAGCCCCAGCATTTT,TRBV28,TRBD1,NA,TRBJ1-5
CASSLARDSRATGELFF,TGTGCCAGCAGCTTAGCGCGGGATAGCAGGGCCACCGGGGAGCTGTTTTTT,TRBV7-9,NA,NA,TRBJ2-2
CASTSIDTQYF,TGTGCCAGCACTTCCATCGATACGCAGTATTTT,TRBV6-5,NA,NA,TRBJ2-3
CASSAGLAVSYEQYF,TGTGCCAGCAGCGCCGGACTAGCGGTCTCCTACGAGCAGTACTTC,TRBV9,TRBD2,NA,TRBJ2-7
CASRMTGPSPQHF,TGTGCCAGCAGGATGACAGGGCCTTCGCCCCAGCATTTT,TRBV6-5,TRBD1,NA,TRBJ1-5
CASSYTKRRLEQYF,TGTGCCAGCAGCTATACAAAACGGCGTCTGGAGCAGTACTTC,TRBV28,NA,NA,TRBJ2-7
CASRLDSGTGNTIYF,TGTGCCAGCAGATTGGATTCAGGGACTGGAAACACCATATATTTT,TRBV5-4,NA,NA,TRBJ1-3
CASSPGDRVTEAFF,TGTGCCAGCAGCCCAGGGGACAGGGTCACTGAAGCTTTCTTT,TRBV25-1,TRBD1,NA,TRBJ1-1
CASSYQTGREQYF,TGCGCCAGCAGCTACCAGACAGGGCGCGAGCAGTACTTC,TRBV5-1,TRBD1,NA,TRBJ2-7
CAISEDSWGTEAFF,TGTGCCATCAGTGAGGACAGCTGGGGCACTGAAGCTTTCTTT,TRBV10-3,NA,NA,TRBJ1-1
CASSPPDRAVEAFF,TGTGCCAGCTCACCACCGGACAGGGCTGTTGAAGCTTTCTTT,TRBV18,TRBD1,NA,TRBJ1-1
CAISPRDSTEAFF,TGTGCCATCAGTCCCAGGGACAGCACTGAAGCTTTCTTT,TRBV10-3,TRBD1,NA,TRBJ1-1
CASSLPRDRGIYGYTF,TGTGCCAGCAGTCTGCCACGGGACAGGGGGATCTATGGCTACACCTTC,TRBV28,TRBD1,NA,TRBJ1-2